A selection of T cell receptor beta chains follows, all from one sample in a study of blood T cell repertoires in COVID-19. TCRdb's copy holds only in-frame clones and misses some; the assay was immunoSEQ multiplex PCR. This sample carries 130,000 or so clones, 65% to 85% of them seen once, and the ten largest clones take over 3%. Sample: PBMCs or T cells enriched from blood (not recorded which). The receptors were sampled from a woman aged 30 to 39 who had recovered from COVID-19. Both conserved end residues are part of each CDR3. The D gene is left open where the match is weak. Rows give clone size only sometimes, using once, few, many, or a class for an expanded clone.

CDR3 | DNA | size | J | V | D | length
CASSLGLDRSNEQFF | TGTGCCAGCAGCTTGGGTTTGGACAGAAGCAATGAGCAGTTCTTC | . | TRBJ2-1 | TRBV5-4 | . | 15
CASSVGLAGAQETQYF | TGTGCCAGCAGCGTGGGACTAGCGGGAGCGCAAGAGACCCAGTACTTC | . | TRBJ2-5 | TRBV7-2 | TRBD2 | 16
CASSFLAEKLFF | TGTGCCAGCAGCTTTTTAGCCGAAAAACTGTTTTTT | few | TRBJ1-4 | TRBV11-2 | . | 12
CASSPPEVTSGGRSEQYF | TGTGCCAGCAGCCCACCTGAAGTGACAAGCGGGGGGAGAAGCGAGCAGTACTTC | . | TRBJ2-7 | TRBV7-2 | TRBD2 | 18
CASSDAGGIVYGNTIYF | TGTGCCAGCAGTGACGCCGGGGGAATCGTTTATGGAAACACCATATATTTT | . | TRBJ1-3 | TRBV6-4 | . | 17
CASSPSLDSGYEQYF | TGTGCCAGCAGCCCGTCTCTTGACAGTGGCTACGAGCAGTACTTC | . | TRBJ2-7 | TRBV7-2 | . | 15
CASSSDRGINEQFF | TGTGCCAGCAGCTCCGACAGGGGCATCAATGAGCAGTTCTTC | few | TRBJ2-1 | TRBV7-9 | TRBD1 | 14
CASSFSYYGYTF | TGTGCCAGCAGTTTTTCGTACTATGGCTACACCTTC | . | TRBJ1-2 | TRBV11-2 | . | 12
CASSPVSGDTQYF | TGTGCCAGCAGCCCCGTTTCGGGAGATACGCAGTATTTT | . | TRBJ2-3 | TRBV4-2 | . | 13
CASSLVGRVETQYF | TGTGCCAGCAGCTTAGTCGGCAGGGTAGAGACCCAGTACTTC | . | TRBJ2-5 | TRBV11-2 | . | 14
CASSPGDRSYEQYF | TGTGCCAGCTCACCAGGGGACAGGTCCTACGAGCAGTACTTC | . | TRBJ2-7 | TRBV18 | TRBD1 | 14
CSGGSSGRAQDTQYF | TGCAGCGGGGGGTCTAGCGGGAGGGCCCAAGATACGCAGTATTTT | . | TRBJ2-3 | TRBV29-1 | TRBD2 | 15
CASSPITGGTNYGYTF | TGTGCCAGCAGCCCGATTACAGGGGGGACTAACTATGGCTACACCTTC | . | TRBJ1-2 | TRBV11-2 | TRBD1 | 16
CASSSPAGRSYEQYF | TGTGCCAGCAGCTCCCCAGCAGGTAGGTCCTACGAGCAGTACTTC | . | TRBJ2-7 | TRBV5-5 | . | 15